Listed below are T cell receptor beta chains from one sample, sequenced in a study of T cell repertoires in cytomegalovirus infection. Their antigen targets remain unknown. TCRdb reprocessed the reads with MiXCR, giving one entry per CDR3 protein. Among approximately 70,000 distinct CDR3 sequences listed, 20% were seen once. Material: CD8+ T cells from cultured PBMCs, obtained from culture after CMV antigen stimulation. Receptors originate from a human donor in good health (CMV status not recorded). Some clones in this sample may be carry-over from other donors' samples. Both conserved end residues are trimmed from each CDR3. Only some rows state a clone size, as once, few, many or a class for expanded clones.

V gene	clone size	J gene	CDR3 protein
TRBV15	NA	TRBJ1-1	ATSRDRGVNTEAF
TRBV12-3/TRBV12-4	few	TRBJ2-7	ASSPPGQDEQY
TRBV7-2	NA	TRBJ1-2	ASSLGQHYGYT
TRBV6-5	many	TRBJ2-1	ASSYPGTGYNEQF
TRBV11-1	many	TRBJ2-7	ASSSWGNKYEQY
TRBV4-1	few	TRBJ1-2	ASSQETGLEGDGYT
TRBV12-3/TRBV12-4	few	TRBJ1-5	ASSNDRDSNQPQH
TRBV5-1	NA	TRBJ1-2	ASSHGAGAANYGYT
TRBV11-2	few	TRBJ1-5	ASSLDGNPYQPQH
TRBV7-9	few	TRBJ1-1	ASSTPVGTNTEAF
TRBV6-5	NA	TRBJ1-6	ASSYSRPTGTGSGSPLH
TRBV11-2	NA	TRBJ2-3	ASSPTGDTQY
TRBV24-1	NA	TRBJ2-3	ATAGGIADTQY
TRBV6-4	NA	TRBJ2-3	ASSDWQGKRPQY
TRBV12-3/TRBV12-4	NA	TRBJ1-1	ASSFGTGIDAF
TRBV4-1	many	TRBJ2-7	ASSQDQDSSSYEQY
TRBV3-1	NA	TRBJ1-1	ASSQDAGPNTEAF
TRBV7-8	NA	TRBJ1-5	ASSLEQLRPQH
TRBV27	NA	TRBJ2-1	ASAGGINNEQF
TRBV30	NA	TRBJ2-1	AWNEAGGPNEQF
TRBV6-6	few	TRBJ2-3	ASRLAESTDTQY
TRBV7-9	few	TRBJ2-7	ASSSTGERAYEQY
TRBV7-6	NA	TRBJ2-2	ASSLVGDRTGELF
TRBV6-1	NA	TRBJ1-3	ASSGQGVLPGNTIY
TRBV7-2	NA	TRBJ2-7	ASSLEPQNYEQY
TRBV11-2	once	TRBJ1-4	ASSSLGREEKLF
TRBV27	NA	TRBJ2-7	ASSSHRDDEQY
TRBV12-3/TRBV12-4	NA	TRBJ1-1	ASSFTGAKEAF
TRBV7-9	few	TRBJ1-1	ASSLTGVGTEAF
TRBV6-2/TRBV6-3	NA	TRBJ1-1	ASAGVTEAF
TRBV15	few	TRBJ1-4	ATSTGESLGEKLF
TRBV6-1	NA	TRBJ2-2	ASRKGTGVDGELF
TRBV7-2	NA	TRBJ1-2	ASSLVQGVTYYGYT
TRBV7-2	few	TRBJ2-1	ASSLQGRPNEQF
TRBV2	few	TRBJ2-1	ASDPDYNEQF
TRBV11-1	NA	TRBJ1-1	ASSLVGSGTEAF
TRBV2	NA	TRBJ2-1	ASSDRDHPNEQF
TRBV27	few	TRBJ1-5	ASRQGRSNQPQH
TRBV7-2	few	TRBJ2-7	ASSESLQGLTYEQY
TRBV6-2/TRBV6-3	few	TRBJ1-2	ASSAGTGEWSYGYT
TRBV7-8	NA	TRBJ1-1	ASSAAMAGALMNTEAF
TRBV6-1	few	TRBJ2-7	ASSEAPSAQGLSYEQY
TRBV12-5	once	TRBJ1-1	ASGLDGTEAF
TRBV7-6	NA	TRBJ2-3	ASTPLTPSTDTQY
TRBV4-2	NA	TRBJ2-1	ASSQDSSSGGIYNEQF
TRBV29-1	many	TRBJ1-2	SVEAENYGYT
TRBV12-3/TRBV12-4	few	TRBJ2-5	ASTLGGPQETQY
TRBV6-2/TRBV6-3	NA	TRBJ1-5	ASSYSDRGRSSNQPQH
TRBV6-5	few	TRBJ1-5	ASSYSPSGGGQPQH
TRBV7-2	few	TRBJ2-1	ASSSRGPSGGYGAYNEQF
TRBV12-5	NA	TRBJ2-2	ASGQGAGELF
TRBV6-5	NA	TRBJ1-5	ASSPRTGRDQPQH
TRBV27	NA	TRBJ2-2	ASSPGPAPTGELF
TRBV10-3	NA	TRBJ1-1	AISESFTSQNTEAF
TRBV6-1	few	TRBJ1-1	ASDLLNTEAF